Below, 8 T cell receptor beta chains from the same sample are listed, as sequenced in a study of technical replicates of blood from several donors (TCRdb year 2017). Library preparation used the immunoSEQ multiplex PCR assay. Not all clones reach the TCRdb copy of this immuneACCESS table, which keeps in-frame sequences only. Checked studies attribute under half of the gap to unresolved V genes and leave the rest unexplained. In this sample the table shows under 50,000 clones, around 96% of which occur a single time. 0.37% of the sample goes to the ten largest clones. Sequenced: T cells isolated from PBMCs. These receptors were taken from a human donor in good health.

The rearrangement links TRBV6-6 to TRBJ2-7, with 8 bases lining up with TRBD1. V shed 2 bases and J 2 bases; nucleotides not matched to a gene: 8. This CDR3 comprises 16 residues. Looked up from germline, CDR1 is MNHNY and CDR2 is SVGAGI (reference sequence). The CDR3, as DNA: TGTGCCAGCAGTTACGAGGGCAGGGGGCCTGCCTACGAGCAGTACTTC. It yields the protein CASSYEGRGPAYEQYF.

The gene calls are TRBV5-1 and TRBJ1-1; 11 bases are shared with TRBD1. Trimming at V came to 2 bases and at J to 11 bases, leaving 11 bases not matched to a gene. There are 15 residues in the CDR3. The germline V gene encodes CDR1 SGHRS and CDR2 YFSETQ. CDR3 sequence: CASSLGQGAPREAFF. The CDR3 DNA reads TGCGCCAGCAGCTTAGGACAGGGGGCCCCCCGGGAGGCTTTCTTT. The full variable domain, its missing parts supplied by reference TRBV5-1 and TRBJ1-1, is KAGVTQTPRYLIKTRGQQVTLSCSPISGHRSVSWYQQTPGQGLQFLFEYFSETQRNKGNFPGRFSGRQFSNSRSEMNVSTLELGDSALYLCASSLGQGAPREAFFGQGTRLTVV.

The V and J genes are TRBV7-6 and TRBJ2-1; 9 nucleotides line up with TRBD2. The CDR3 totals 15 residues. The trim removed 5 bases at V and 7 bases at J, leaving 9 bases unmatched. The germline gives CDR1 SGHVS, CDR2 FNYEAQ. CDR3 in DNA: TGTGCCAGCAGCCTCAGACTAGCGGAAAAAAATGAGCAGTTCTTC. Residues: CASSLRLAEKNEQFF.

CDR3 protein: CASSPESSYNEQFF. The CDR3 DNA reads as TGCGCCAGCAGCCCCGAGAGCTCCTACAATGAGCAGTTCTTC. The V gene is TRBV5-1, the J gene TRBJ2-1; D is unresolved. Germline V gene lookup returns CDR1 SGHRS and CDR2 YFSETQ. The CDR3 has 14 residues. Trimming pared 4 bases from V and 0 bases from J, leaving 8 bases between.

The rearrangement links TRBV30 to TRBJ1-3; 8 positions agree with TRBD1. Germline CDR1 and CDR2: GTSNPN and SVGIG (reference sequence). The CDR3 is 14 residues long. With 5 bases clipped from V and 0 bases from J, the junction kept 3 bases outside the gene matches. CDR3: CAWGQGHSGNTIYF. The CDR3 DNA is TGTGCCTGGGGACAGGGACACTCTGGAAACACCATATATTTT.

V is TRBV11-2 and J is TRBJ1-2; no definite D call. Trimming shortened V by 7 bases and J by 3 bases, and 15 bases separated the two germline ends. The CDR3 consists of 14 residues. The germline CDR1 and CDR2 sequences are SGHAT and FQNNGV. The CDR3 coding sequence is TGTGCCAGCAAATTCCGGGATCGGGACTATGGCTACACCTTC. It specifies CASKFRDRDYGYTF.

V gene TRBV30 combines with J gene TRBJ1-1, with TRBD1 matching 10 bases. The CDR3 length is 14 residues. With 5 bases clipped from V and 5 bases from J, the junction kept 8 bases outside the gene matches. From germline, CDR1 is GTSNPN and CDR2 SVGIG (reference sequence). The CDR3 region has the DNA TGTGCCTGGGTGAATGGACAGGGGGAAACTGAAGCTTTCTTT. This codes for CAWVNGQGETEAFF.

The chain carries TRBV7-8 and TRBJ2-2, with D tentatively TRBD1 (5 bases). Germline V gene lookup returns CDR1 SGHVS and CDR2 FQNEAQ. The CDR3 has 15 residues. V lost 4 bases and J 3 bases, leaving 12 bases between the germline ends. This CDR3 reads CASSSNRGYTGELFF. The DNA for the CDR3 is TGTGCCAGCAGCTCAAATAGGGGCTACACCGGGGAGCTGTTTTTT.